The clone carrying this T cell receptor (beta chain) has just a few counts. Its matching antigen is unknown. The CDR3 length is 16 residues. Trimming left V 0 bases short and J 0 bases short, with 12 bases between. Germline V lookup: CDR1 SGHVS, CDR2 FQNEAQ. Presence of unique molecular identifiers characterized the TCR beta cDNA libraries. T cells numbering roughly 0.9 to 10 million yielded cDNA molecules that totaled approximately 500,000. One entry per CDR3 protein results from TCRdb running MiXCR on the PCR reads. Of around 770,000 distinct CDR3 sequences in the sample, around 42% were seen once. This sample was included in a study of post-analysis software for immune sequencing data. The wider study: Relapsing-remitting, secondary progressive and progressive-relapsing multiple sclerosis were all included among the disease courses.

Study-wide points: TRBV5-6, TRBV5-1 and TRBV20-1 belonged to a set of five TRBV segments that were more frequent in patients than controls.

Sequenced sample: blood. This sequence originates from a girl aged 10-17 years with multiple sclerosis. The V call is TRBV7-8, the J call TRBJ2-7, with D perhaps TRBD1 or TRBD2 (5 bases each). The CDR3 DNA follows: TGTGCCAGCAGCTTAGCGGGGACCTTAGGCTCCTACGAGCAGTACTTC. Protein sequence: CASSLAGTLGSYEQYF.